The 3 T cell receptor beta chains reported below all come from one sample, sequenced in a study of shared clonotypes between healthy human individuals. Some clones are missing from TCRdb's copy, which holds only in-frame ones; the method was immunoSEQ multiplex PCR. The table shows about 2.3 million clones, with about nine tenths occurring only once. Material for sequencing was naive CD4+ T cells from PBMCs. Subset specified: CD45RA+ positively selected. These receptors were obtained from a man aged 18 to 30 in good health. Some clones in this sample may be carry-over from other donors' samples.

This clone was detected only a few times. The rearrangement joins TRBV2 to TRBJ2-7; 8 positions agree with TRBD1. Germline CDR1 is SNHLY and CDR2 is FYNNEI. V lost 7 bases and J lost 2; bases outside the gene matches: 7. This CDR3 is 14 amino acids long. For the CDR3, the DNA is TGTGCCAGCACCATGGACAGGGTGGCCTACGAGCAGTACTTC. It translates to CASTMDRVAYEQYF. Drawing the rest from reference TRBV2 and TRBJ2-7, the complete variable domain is EPEVTQTPSHQVTQMGQEVILRCVPISNHLYFYWYRQILGQKVEFLVSFYNNEISEKSEIFDDQFSVERPDGSNFTLKIRSTKLEDSAMYFCASTMDRVAYEQYFGPGTRLTVT.

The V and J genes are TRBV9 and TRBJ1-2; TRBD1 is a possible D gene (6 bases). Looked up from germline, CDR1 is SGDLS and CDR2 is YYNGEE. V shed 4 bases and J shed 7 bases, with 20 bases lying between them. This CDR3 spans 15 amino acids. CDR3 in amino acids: CASSPRTPGAGGYTF. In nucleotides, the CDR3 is TGTGCCAGCAGCCCGAGGACTCCGGGGGCTGGTGGCTACACCTTC.

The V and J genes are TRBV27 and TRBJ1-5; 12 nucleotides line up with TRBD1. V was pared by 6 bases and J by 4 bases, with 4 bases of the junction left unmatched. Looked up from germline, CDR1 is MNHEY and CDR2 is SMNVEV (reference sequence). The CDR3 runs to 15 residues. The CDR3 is CASREGQGANQPQHF. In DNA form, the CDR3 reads TGTGCCAGCAGGGAGGGACAGGGGGCGAATCAGCCCCAGCATTTT.